This note documents a single T cell receptor beta chain sequence. Germline V gene lookup returns CDR1 MNHEY and CDR2 SVGAGI. The CDR3 has 15 amino acids. Trimming stripped 6 bases from V and 0 bases from J, with 14 bases between. These data originate in a study of beta chain features in type 1 diabetes. Without exception, sorted populations had purity beyond 95%. The study reverse transcribed the entire isolated RNA, so it sequenced expressed TCRB transcripts. Some 3.8 million reads, on average, came from each naive, central memory and regulatory T cell sample. Method: immunoSEQ multiplex PCR; TCRdb's copy keeps in-frame clones and lacks some. Among some 150,000 clones listed, approximately 52% were seen once.

The clonotype was recovered from a man between 18 and 29 years old in good health. Input material: Tregs from blood. The chain employs TRBV6-5 and TRBJ1-2; D possibly corresponds to TRBD1 (5 bases). The CDR3 loop is CASRPYRGSNYGYTF. CDR3 nucleotide sequence: TGTGCCAGCAGGCCATATAGGGGTTCTAACTATGGCTACACCTTC.